This entry describes one T cell receptor beta chain. The CDR3 spans 14 residues. Looked up from germline, CDR1 is MNHEY and CDR2 is SMNVEV (reference sequence). V lost 2 bases, J lost 3 bases, and 11 bases lay in between. The time point is: after dendritic cell vaccination, including at tumor progression/relapse. The data originate from a study of glioma-infiltrating T cells after dendritic cell vaccination. Study context: Patients had newly diagnosed or recurrent glioblastoma and received dendritic cell vaccines.

The immunoSEQ assay amplified TCRB CDR3 from up to roughly 2 ug DNA. Method: immunoSEQ multiplex PCR; TCRdb's copy keeps in-frame clones and lacks some. This sample carries more than 70,000 clones, roughly 84% of them seen once, and the ten largest clones take 2% to 2.5%. V usage is TRBV27 and J usage is TRBJ2-7, with a weak D call TRBD1 (6 bases). The sample in question was blood, obtained after dendritic cell vaccination. The clonotype was recovered from a human donor with glioblastoma. The CDR3 coding sequence is TGTGCCAGCAGTTTACGACAGGTTGGCTACGAGCAGTACTTC. This codes for CASSLRQVGYEQYF.